This T cell receptor (beta chain) was profiled in a study of technical replicates of blood from a few donors. The CDR3 has 15 amino acids. The germline gives CDR1 MGHRA, CDR2 YSYEKL. V lost 5 bases and J lost 4; bases outside the gene matches: 7. Produced via immunoSEQ multiplex PCR; TCRdb's table is partial and in-frame only. The sample has around 49,000 clones; approximately 95% are singletons. Specimen: T cells isolated from PBMCs. The clonotype originates from a human donor in good health. This sequence joins TRBV4-1 and TRBJ2-3; TRBD2 agrees at 9 bases. CDR3 sequence reads: CASSSSGTSPDTQYF. CDR3 bases: TGCGCCAGCAGCTCCTCTGGGACTAGCCCAGATACGCAGTATTTT.